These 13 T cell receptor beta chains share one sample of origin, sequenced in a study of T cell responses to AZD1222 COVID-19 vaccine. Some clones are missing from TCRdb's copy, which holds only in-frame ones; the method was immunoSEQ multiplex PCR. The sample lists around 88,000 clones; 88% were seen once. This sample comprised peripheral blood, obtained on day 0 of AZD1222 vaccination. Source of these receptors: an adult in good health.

CDR3 nucleotide sequence: TGTGCCAGCAGCCAAAGGCCCCTTCCCCTCCACTTT. Its protein is CASSQRPLPLHF. This chain joins TRBV3-1 (or the pseudogene TRBV3-2) and TRBJ1-6; D is unclear. This CDR3 has 12 residues. CDR1 is LGHDT and CDR2 is YNNKEL in the germline V gene (reference sequence). The V and J ends lost 2 bases and 13 bases respectively, with 9 bases between them.

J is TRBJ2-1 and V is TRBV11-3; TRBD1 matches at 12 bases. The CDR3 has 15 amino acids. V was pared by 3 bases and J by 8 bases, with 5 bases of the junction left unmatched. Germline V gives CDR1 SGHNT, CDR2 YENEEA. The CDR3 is CASSLGQGAEDEQFF. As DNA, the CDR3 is TGTGCCAGCAGCTTGGGACAGGGGGCGGAGGATGAGCAGTTCTTC.

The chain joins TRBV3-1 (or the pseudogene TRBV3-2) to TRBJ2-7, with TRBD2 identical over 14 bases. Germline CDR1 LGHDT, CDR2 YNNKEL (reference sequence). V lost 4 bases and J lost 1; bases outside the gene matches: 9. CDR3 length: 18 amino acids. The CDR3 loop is CASSPGLAGETPSYEQYF. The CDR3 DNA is TGTGCCAGCAGCCCGGGACTAGCGGGAGAAACCCCATCCTACGAGCAGTACTTC.

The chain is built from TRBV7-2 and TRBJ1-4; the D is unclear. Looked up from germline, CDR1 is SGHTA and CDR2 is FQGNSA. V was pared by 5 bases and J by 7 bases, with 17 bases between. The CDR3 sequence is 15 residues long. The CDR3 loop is CASSTQLDSIEKLFF. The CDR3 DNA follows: TGTGCCAGCAGCACGCAGCTAGATTCTATTGAAAAACTGTTTTTT.

DNA for the CDR3: TGTGCCAGCAGCGTAAGCGGGAGTAGGAGCAATGAGCAGTTCTTC. As protein: CASSVSGSRSNEQFF. V and J are TRBV6-4 and TRBJ2-1, with 8 bases that match TRBD2. With V trimmed by 6 bases and J by 6 bases, 10 bases remained unmatched. The CDR3 covers 15 residues. Germline V CDR1 and CDR2: MRHNA, SNTAGT.

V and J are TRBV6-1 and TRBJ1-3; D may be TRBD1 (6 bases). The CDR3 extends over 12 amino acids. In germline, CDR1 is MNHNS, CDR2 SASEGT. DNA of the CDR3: TGTGGAGGGGGGCGGCCTAGAAACACCATATATTTT. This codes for CGGGRPRNTIYF.

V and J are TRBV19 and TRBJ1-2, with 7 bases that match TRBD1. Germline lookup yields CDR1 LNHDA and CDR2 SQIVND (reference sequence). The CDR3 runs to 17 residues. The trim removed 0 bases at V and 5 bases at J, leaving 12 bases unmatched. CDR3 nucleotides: TGTGCCAGTAGTATAGACCCCATGGGGGGACAGAGATATGGCTACACCTTC. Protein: CASSIDPMGGQRYGYTF.

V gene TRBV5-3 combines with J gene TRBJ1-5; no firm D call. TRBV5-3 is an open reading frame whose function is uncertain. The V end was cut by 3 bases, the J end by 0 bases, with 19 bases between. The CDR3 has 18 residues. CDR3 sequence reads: CARSSRIFREDSNQPQHF. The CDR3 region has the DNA TGTGCCAGAAGCTCACGGATATTCAGAGAGGATAGCAATCAGCCCCAGCATTTT.

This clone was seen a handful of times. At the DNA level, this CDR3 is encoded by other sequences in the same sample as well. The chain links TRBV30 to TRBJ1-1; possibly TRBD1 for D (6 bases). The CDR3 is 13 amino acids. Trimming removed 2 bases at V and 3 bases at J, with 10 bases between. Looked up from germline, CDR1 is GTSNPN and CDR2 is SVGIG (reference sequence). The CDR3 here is CAWSKGGDTEAFF. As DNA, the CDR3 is TGTGCCTGGAGTAAAGGGGGGGACACTGAAGCTTTCTTT.

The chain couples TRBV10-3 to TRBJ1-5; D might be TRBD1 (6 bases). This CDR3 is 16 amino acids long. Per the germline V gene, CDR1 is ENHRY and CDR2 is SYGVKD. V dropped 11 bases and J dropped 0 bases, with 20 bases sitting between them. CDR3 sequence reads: CAVSEQGQNSNQPQHF. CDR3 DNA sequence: TGTGCCGTTTCCGAACAGGGTCAAAATAGCAATCAGCCCCAGCATTTT.

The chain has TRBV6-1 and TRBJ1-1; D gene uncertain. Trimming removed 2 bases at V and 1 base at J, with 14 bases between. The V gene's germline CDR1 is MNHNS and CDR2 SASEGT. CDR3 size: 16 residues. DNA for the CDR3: TGTGCCAGCAGTGAATGGCATCCCTCGACGAACACTGAAGCTTTCTTT. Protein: CASSEWHPSTNTEAFF.

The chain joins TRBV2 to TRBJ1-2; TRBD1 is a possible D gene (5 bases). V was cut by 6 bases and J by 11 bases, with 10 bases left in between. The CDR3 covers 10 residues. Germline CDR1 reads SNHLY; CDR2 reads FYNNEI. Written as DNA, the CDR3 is TGTGCCAGCAGGGACACCCAATACACCTTC. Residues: CASRDTQYTF.

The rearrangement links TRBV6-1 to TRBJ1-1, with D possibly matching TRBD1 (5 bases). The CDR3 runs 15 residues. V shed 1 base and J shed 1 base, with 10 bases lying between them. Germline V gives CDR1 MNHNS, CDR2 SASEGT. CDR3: CASSEVGETNTEAFF. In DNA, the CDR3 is TGTGCCAGCAGTGAAGTAGGGGAGACGAACACTGAAGCTTTCTTT.